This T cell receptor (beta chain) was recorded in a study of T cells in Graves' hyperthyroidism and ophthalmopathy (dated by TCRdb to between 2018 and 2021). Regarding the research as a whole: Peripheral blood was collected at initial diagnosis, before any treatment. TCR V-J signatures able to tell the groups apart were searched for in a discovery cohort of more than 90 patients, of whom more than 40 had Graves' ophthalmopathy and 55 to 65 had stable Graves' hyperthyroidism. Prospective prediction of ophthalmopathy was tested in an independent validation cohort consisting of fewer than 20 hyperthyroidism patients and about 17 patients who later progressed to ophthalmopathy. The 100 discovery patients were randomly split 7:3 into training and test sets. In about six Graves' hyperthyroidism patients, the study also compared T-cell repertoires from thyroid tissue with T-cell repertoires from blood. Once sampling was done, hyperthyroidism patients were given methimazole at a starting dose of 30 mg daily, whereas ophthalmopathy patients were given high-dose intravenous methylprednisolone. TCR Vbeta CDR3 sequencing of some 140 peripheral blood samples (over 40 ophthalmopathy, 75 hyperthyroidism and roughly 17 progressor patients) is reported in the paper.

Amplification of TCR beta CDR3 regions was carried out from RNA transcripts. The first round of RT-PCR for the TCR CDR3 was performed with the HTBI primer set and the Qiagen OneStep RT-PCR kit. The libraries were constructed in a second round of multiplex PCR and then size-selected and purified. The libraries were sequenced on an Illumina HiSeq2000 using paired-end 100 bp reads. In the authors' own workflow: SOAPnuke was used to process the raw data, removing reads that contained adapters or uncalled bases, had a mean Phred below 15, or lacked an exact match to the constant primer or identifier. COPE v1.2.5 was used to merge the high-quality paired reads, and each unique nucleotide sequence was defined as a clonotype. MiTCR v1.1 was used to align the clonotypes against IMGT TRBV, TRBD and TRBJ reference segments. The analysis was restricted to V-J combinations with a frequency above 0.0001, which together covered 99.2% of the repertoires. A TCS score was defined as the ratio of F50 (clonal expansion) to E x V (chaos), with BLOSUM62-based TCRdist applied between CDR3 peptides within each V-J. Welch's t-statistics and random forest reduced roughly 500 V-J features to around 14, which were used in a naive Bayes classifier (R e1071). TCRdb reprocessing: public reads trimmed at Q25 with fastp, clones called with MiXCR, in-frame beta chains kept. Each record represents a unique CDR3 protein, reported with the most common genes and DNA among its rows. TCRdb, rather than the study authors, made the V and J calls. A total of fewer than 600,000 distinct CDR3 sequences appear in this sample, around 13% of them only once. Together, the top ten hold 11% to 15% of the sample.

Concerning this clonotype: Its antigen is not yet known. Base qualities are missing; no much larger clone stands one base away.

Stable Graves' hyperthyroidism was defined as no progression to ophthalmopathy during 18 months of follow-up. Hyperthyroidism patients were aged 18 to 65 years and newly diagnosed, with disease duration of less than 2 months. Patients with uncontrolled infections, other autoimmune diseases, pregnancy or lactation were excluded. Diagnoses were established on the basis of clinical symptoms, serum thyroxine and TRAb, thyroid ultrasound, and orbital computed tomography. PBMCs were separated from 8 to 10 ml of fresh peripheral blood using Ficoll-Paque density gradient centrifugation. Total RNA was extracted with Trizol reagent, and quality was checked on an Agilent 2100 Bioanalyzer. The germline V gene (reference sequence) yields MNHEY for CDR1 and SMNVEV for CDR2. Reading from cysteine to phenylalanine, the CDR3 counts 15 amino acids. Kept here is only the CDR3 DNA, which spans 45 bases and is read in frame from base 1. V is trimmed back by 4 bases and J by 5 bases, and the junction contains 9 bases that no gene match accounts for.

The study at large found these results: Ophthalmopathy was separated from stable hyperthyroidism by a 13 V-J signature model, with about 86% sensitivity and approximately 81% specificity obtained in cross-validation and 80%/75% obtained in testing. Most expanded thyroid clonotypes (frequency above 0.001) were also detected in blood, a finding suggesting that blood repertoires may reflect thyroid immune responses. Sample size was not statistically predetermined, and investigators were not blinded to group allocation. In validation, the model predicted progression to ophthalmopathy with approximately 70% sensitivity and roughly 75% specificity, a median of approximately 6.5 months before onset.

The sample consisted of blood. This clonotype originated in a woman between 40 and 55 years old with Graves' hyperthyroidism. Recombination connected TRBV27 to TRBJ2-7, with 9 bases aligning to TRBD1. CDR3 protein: CASSSPGQGLNEQYF. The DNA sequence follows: TGTGCCAGCAGTTCACCGGGACAGGGTTTGAACGAGCAGTACTTC.